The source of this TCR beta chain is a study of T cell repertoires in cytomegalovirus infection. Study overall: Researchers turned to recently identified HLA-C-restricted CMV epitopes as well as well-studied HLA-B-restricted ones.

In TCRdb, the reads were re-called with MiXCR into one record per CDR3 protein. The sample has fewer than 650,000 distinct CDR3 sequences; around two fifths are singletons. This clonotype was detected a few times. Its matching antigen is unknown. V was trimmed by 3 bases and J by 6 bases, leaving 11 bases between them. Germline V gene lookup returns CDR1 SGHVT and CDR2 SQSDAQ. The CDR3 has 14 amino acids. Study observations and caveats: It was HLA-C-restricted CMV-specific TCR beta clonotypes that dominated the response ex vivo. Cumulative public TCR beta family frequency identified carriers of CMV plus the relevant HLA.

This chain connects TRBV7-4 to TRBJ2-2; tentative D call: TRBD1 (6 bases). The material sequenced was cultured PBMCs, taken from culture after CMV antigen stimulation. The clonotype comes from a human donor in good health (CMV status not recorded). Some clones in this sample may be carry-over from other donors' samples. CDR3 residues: CASSFGGPPGELFF. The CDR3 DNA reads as TGTGCCAGCAGCTTTGGGGGCCCCCCCGGGGAGCTGTTTTTT.